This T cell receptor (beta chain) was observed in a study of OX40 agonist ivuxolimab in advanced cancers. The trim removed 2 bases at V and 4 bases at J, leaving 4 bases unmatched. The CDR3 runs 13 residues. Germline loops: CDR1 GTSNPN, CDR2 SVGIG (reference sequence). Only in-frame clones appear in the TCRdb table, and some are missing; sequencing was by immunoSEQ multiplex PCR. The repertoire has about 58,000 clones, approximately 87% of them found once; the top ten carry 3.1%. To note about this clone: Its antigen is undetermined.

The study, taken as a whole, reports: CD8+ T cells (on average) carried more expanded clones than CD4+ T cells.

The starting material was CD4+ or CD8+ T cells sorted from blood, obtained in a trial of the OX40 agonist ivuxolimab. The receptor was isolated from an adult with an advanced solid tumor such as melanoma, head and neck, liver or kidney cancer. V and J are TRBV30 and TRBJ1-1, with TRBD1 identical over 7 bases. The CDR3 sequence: CAWSSQGLTEAFF. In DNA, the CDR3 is TGTGCCTGGAGTTCACAGGGGCTCACTGAAGCTTTCTTT.